This T cell receptor beta chain was sequenced in a study of T cells in Graves' hyperthyroidism and ophthalmopathy. TCR beta CDR3 region amplification was performed from RNA transcripts. First-round RT-PCR with HTBI primers amplified the TCR CDR3 region. One entry per CDR3 protein, called by TCRdb with MiXCR from the multiplex PCR reads. Seen here are roughly 300,000 distinct CDR3 sequences, about 15% observed once, and the top ten hold under 30%. This clonotype occurred many times. Those with hyperthyroidism were 18 to 65 years old, newly diagnosed, and ill for under 2 months. Diagnosing involved the use of clinical symptoms, serum thyroxine and TRAb, thyroid ultrasound and orbital computed tomography. Specimen: blood. The sequence was collected from a woman aged 30 to 39 with Graves' hyperthyroidism.

In DNA form, the CDR3 reads TGTGCCAGTGATAACAGGAACTATGGCTACACCTTC. Encoded protein: CASDNRNYGYTF. The chain combines TRBV19 with TRBJ1-2; weak D call: TRBD1 (5 bases). Trimming stripped 8 bases from V and 2 bases from J, with 9 bases between. The germline CDR1 and CDR2 sequences are LNHDA and SQIVND (reference sequence). The length of the CDR3 is 12 residues.